Below are 21 T cell receptor beta chains sequenced from a single sample in a study of blood T cell repertoires in COVID-19. Clones were sequenced by immunoSEQ multiplex PCR, and TCRdb holds only the in-frame ones, with some missing. Here the sample spans more than 15,000 clones, around 86% being singletons. Specimen: peripheral blood. The receptors derive from a man aged 55 to 70 with acute or convalescent COVID-19.

The V call is TRBV2, the J call TRBJ1-2, with D maybe TRBD1 (6 bases). This CDR3 has 14 residues. Trimming removed 0 bases at V and 6 bases at J, with 11 bases between. CDR1 is SNHLY and CDR2 is FYNNEI in the germline V gene. The CDR3 bases are TGTGCCAGCAGTGAAGCCCGGACAGCAAATGGCTACACCTTC. The encoded protein is CASSEARTANGYTF.

The chain combines TRBV19 with TRBJ1-2, with D perhaps matching TRBD1 (5 bases). Per the germline V gene, CDR1 is LNHDA and CDR2 is SQIVND (reference sequence). This CDR3 comprises 15 residues. The V gene lost 2 bases and the J gene lost 2 bases, with 12 bases spanning the gap. The CDR3 reads CASSISWGRNYGYTF. The DNA for the CDR3 is TGTGCCAGTAGTATAAGCTGGGGCCGGAACTATGGCTACACCTTC.

This chain connects TRBV6-6 to TRBJ2-1, with D hard to call. Germline CDR1 MNHNY, CDR2 SVGAGI (reference sequence). Trimming took off 6 bases at V and 1 base at J, with 7 bases between the two ends. CDR3 size: 13 residues. The CDR3 loop is CASSSTSYNEQFF. CDR3 DNA sequence: TGTGCCAGCAGCTCGACTTCCTACAATGAGCAGTTCTTC.

V usage is TRBV2 and J usage is TRBJ2-3; D is unresolved. V lost 6 bases and J 2 bases, leaving 12 bases between the germline ends. The CDR3 spans 14 residues. The germline V gene encodes CDR1 SNHLY and CDR2 FYNNEI. CDR3: CASSPRLFTDTQYF. The CDR3 nucleotides read TGTGCCAGCAGCCCTCGACTGTTCACAGATACGCAGTATTTT.

The chain joins TRBV3-1 (or the pseudogene TRBV3-2) to TRBJ2-7; D is ambiguous. CDR1 and CDR2 from the germline V gene are LGHDT and YNNKEL (reference sequence). Trimming shortened V by 1 base and J by 5 bases, and 9 bases separated the two germline ends. This CDR3 is 13 amino acids long. The CDR3 spells CASSQGDKDEQYF. CDR3 nucleotides: TGTGCCAGCAGCCAAGGAGACAAGGACGAGCAGTACTTC.

This chain links TRBV4-3 with TRBJ2-1; 8 positions match TRBD2. The CDR3 is made up of 17 amino acids. Germline CDR1 is LGHNA and CDR2 is YSLEER. V dropped 0 bases and J dropped 0; count of bases not matched to a gene: 4. The CDR3 here is CASSQDLAGSSYNEQFF. The CDR3 bases are TGCGCCAGCAGCCAAGATCTAGCGGGTAGCTCCTACAATGAGCAGTTCTTC.

CDR3 DNA sequence: TGTGCCAGCAGCTTGGGGGACAGGGAACTCTCTGGAAACACCATATATTTT. Encoded protein: CASSLGDRELSGNTIYF. The chain uses TRBV5-5 and TRBJ1-3, with 9 bases identical to TRBD1. Germline CDR1 and CDR2: SGHKS and YYEKEE (reference sequence). V lost 0 bases to trimming and J lost 0 bases; unmatched junction nucleotides: 4. This CDR3 spans 17 amino acids.

The genes are TRBV28 and TRBJ2-3; the match to TRBD2 covers 8 bases. CDR1 is MDHEN and CDR2 is SYDVKM in the germline V gene. This CDR3 spans 16 amino acids. J lost 2 bases, V lost 6 bases, and 10 bases had no gene match. The DNA of the CDR3 is TGTGCCAGCAGCGGGGGAGCGGGGGACTACACAGATACGCAGTATTTT. Protein: CASSGGAGDYTDTQYF.

This chain joins TRBV6-2 or TRBV6-3 and TRBJ2-1; 11 nucleotides align to TRBD2. J was trimmed by 0 bases and V by 2 bases; bases with no gene match: 3. Germline V gives CDR1 MNHEY, CDR2 SVGEGT. The CDR3 is 17 residues long. Written as DNA, the CDR3 is TGTGCCAGCAGTTACGGGGGACTAGCGGACTCCTACAATGAGCAGTTCTTC. This encodes CASSYGGLADSYNEQFF.

The chain joins TRBV21-1 to TRBJ1-6. TRBV21-1 is marked as a pseudogene. The CDR3 extends over 23 amino acids. The CDR3 protein is CASSKVSGSPGQWVDTYNSPLHF. CDR3 sequence (DNA): TGTGCCAGCAGCAAAGTTTCGGGATCTCCCGGCCAGTGGGTAGATACCTATAATTCACCCCTCCACTTT.

The chain recombines TRBV12-3 or TRBV12-4 with TRBJ1-1, with TRBD1 as a possible D gene (5 bases). CDR3 length equals 13 residues. Deletions cut 4 bases from V and 1 base from J, with 7 bases between. CDR3 nucleotide sequence: TGTGCCAGCAGTTCAGGGCCGAACACTGAAGCTTTCTTT. It encodes CASSSGPNTEAFF.

The chain is built from TRBV18 and TRBJ2-6; D not resolved. V was shortened by 4 bases and J by 2 bases, with 15 bases between the two germline ends. This CDR3 region has 17 residues. Germline V gives CDR1 KGHSH, CDR2 LQKENI. Here the CDR3 reads CASSLSELGPGANVLTF. CDR3 DNA sequence: TGTGCCAGCTCACTATCAGAGTTGGGCCCTGGGGCCAACGTCCTGACTTTC. The whole variable domain, remainder taken from reference TRBV18 and TRBJ2-6, is NAGVMQNPRHLVRRRGQEARLRCSPMKGHSHVYWYRQLPEEGLKFMVYLQKENIIDESGMPKERFSAEFPKEGPSILRIQQVVRGDSAAYFCASSLSELGPGANVLTFGAGSRLTVL.

This chain joins TRBV28 and TRBJ1-3; D is possibly TRBD1 (6 bases). Germline CDR1 MDHEN, CDR2 SYDVKM. This CDR3 has 14 residues. The ends were cut back, 0 bases at V and 8 bases at J, with 11 bases in the middle. CDR3 amino acids: CASSLWGRGDTIYF. CDR3 sequence (DNA): TGTGCCAGCAGTTTATGGGGCAGGGGTGACACCATATATTTT.

The chain recombines TRBV3-1 (or the pseudogene TRBV3-2) with TRBJ1-2; the D is unclear. Germline loops: CDR1 LGHDT, CDR2 YNNKEL (reference sequence). Between the trimmed V and J ends, which lost 0 bases and 8 bases, there was a span of 10 bases. The CDR3 extends over 13 amino acids. The CDR3 coding sequence is TGTGCCAGCAGCCAAGATAAGGCGGCGGGCTACACCTTC. Translating it yields CASSQDKAAGYTF.

This clone was seen a few times. This chain joins TRBV19 and TRBJ2-7; 8 bases map to TRBD1. The V and J ends lost 6 bases and 3 bases, in that order; junction bases with no gene match: 7. Germline assignment: CDR1 LNHDA and CDR2 SQIVND (reference sequence). The CDR3 loop spans 14 amino acids. CDR3 in DNA: TGTGCCAGTAGCACCGGGACAGGAAACTACGAGCAGTACTTC. This gives the protein CASSTGTGNYEQYF. Together with reference TRBV19 and TRBJ2-7, the CDR3 gives the full variable domain: DGGITQSPKYLFRKEGQNVTLSCEQNLNHDAMYWYRQDPGQGLRLIYYSQIVNDFQKGDIAEGYSVSREKKESFPLTVTSAQKNPTAFYLCASSTGTGNYEQYFGPGTRLTVT.

Details on this clone: Other DNA sequences from this sample encode an identical CDR3 as well. This rearrangement joins TRBV19 to TRBJ2-1; 9 nucleotides match TRBD2. The V gene end was trimmed by 4 bases and the J gene end by 4 bases; junction bases not matched to a gene: 5. CDR3 size: 15 residues. The V gene's germline CDR1 is LNHDA and CDR2 SQIVND (reference sequence). Here the CDR3 DNA reads TGTGCCAGTAGTACGACTAGCGGATCTTACAATGAGCAGTTCTTC. Protein sequence: CASSTTSGSYNEQFF.

The rearrangement links TRBV18 to TRBJ1-6; a possible D gene is TRBD1 (5 bases). CDR1 is KGHSH and CDR2 is LQKENI in the germline V gene. The ends were cut back, 3 bases at V and 10 bases at J, with 13 bases in the middle. The CDR3 loop spans 14 amino acids. In nucleotides, the CDR3 is TGTGCCAGCTCACCCCCACTGGAGGGGTCACCCCTCCACTTT. Translation gives CASSPPLEGSPLHF.

The chain links TRBV28 to TRBJ1-2; TRBD1 is a possible D gene (5 bases). In germline, CDR1 is MDHEN, CDR2 SYDVKM. This CDR3 contains 14 residues. V lost 5 bases, J lost 6 bases, and 16 bases lay in between. This CDR3 is CASSRGSLGHGYTF. The DNA for the CDR3 is TGTGCCAGCAGTAGGGGCAGCTTAGGGCATGGCTACACCTTC.

The table lists this clone with a count of one. The rearrangement links TRBV12-3 or TRBV12-4 to TRBJ2-1, with D uncertain. CDR3 length: 13 amino acids. V was trimmed by 4 bases and J by 8 bases, leaving 12 bases between them. CDR3 nucleotide sequence: TGTGCCAGCAGTTCCCCGACGGAGTATGAGCAGTTCTTC. The encoded protein is CASSSPTEYEQFF.

This clone was recorded a few times. CDR3 nucleotide sequence: TGTGCCAGTAGTATAAGCGGTGAGAGCTCCTACGAGCAGTACTTC. It is translated as CASSISGESSYEQYF. The rearrangement joins TRBV19 to TRBJ2-7; tentatively, D is TRBD2 (5 bases). The V gene's germline CDR1 is LNHDA and CDR2 SQIVND (reference sequence). The CDR3 contains 15 residues. V was cut by 2 bases and J by 0 bases, with 11 bases left in between.

Turning to this clone: Within the sample, other DNA sequences also encode this same CDR3. This chain connects TRBV9 to TRBJ1-5, with a tentative D call TRBD1 (5 bases). Germline CDR1 is SGDLS and CDR2 is YYNGEE. V lost 0 bases to trimming and J lost 7 bases, with 8 bases between them. This CDR3 has 13 amino acids. The CDR3 reads CASSVGGSQPQHF. The CDR3, as DNA: TGTGCCAGCAGCGTAGGGGGCTCGCAGCCCCAGCATTTT. Filled out from reference TRBV9 and TRBJ1-5, the complete variable domain reads DSGVTQTPKHLITATGQRVTLRCSPRSGDLSVYWYQQSLDQGLQFLIQYYNGEERAKGNILERFSAQQFPDLHSELNLSSLELGDSALYFCASSVGGSQPQHFGDGTRLSIL.